The rows below give T cell receptor beta chains drawn from one sample of a study of cytomegalovirus exposure and HLA in healthy donors. Assay used: immunoSEQ multiplex PCR; TCRdb lists only in-frame clones, some missing. The sample shows about 77,000 clones, more than 75% of them seen only once. What was sequenced was PBMCs. Every receptor here comes from a man between 35 and 55 years old in good health and CMV-seronegative. Both conserved end residues are part of each CDR3. Fields, in order: clone size, V gene, D gene, J gene, CDR3 protein, CDR3 DNA. D genes are given only for firm matches. The listing skips clone size in some rows; elsewhere it reads once, few, many or a size class.

clone_size: -
v_call: TRBV5-1
d_call: -
j_call: TRBJ1-4
cdr3_aa: CASSLAGVTNEKLFF
cdr3_nt: TGCGCCAGCAGCTTGGCCGGGGTCACGAATGAAAAACTGTTTTTT

clone_size: -
v_call: TRBV6-5
d_call: -
j_call: TRBJ2-2
cdr3_aa: CASSYADTGELFF
cdr3_nt: TGTGCCAGCAGTTACGCGGACACCGGGGAGCTGTTTTTT

clone_size: -
v_call: TRBV19
d_call: -
j_call: TRBJ2-1
cdr3_aa: CASSDRRYNEQFF
cdr3_nt: TGTGCCAGTAGTGACCGGAGGTACAATGAGCAGTTCTTC

clone_size: -
v_call: TRBV5-5
d_call: -
j_call: TRBJ1-4
cdr3_aa: CASSLQDGRGEKLFF
cdr3_nt: TGTGCCAGCAGCTTGCAGGACGGGAGGGGTGAAAAACTGTTTTTT

clone_size: -
v_call: TRBV18
d_call: TRBD1
j_call: TRBJ1-2
cdr3_aa: CASSPLDREAGYTF
cdr3_nt: TGTGCCAGCTCACCATTGGACAGGGAGGCTGGCTACACCTTC

clone_size: few
v_call: TRBV6-5
d_call: -
j_call: TRBJ1-6
cdr3_aa: CASSYSTISYNSPLHF
cdr3_nt: TGTGCCAGCAGTTACTCGACTATCTCCTATAATTCACCCCTCCACTTT

clone_size: -
v_call: TRBV6-5
d_call: -
j_call: TRBJ2-2
cdr3_aa: CASSYTRSRGELFF
cdr3_nt: TGTGCCAGCAGTTACACAAGGAGTAGAGGGGAGCTGTTTTTT

clone_size: -
v_call: TRBV6-5
d_call: TRBD1
j_call: TRBJ2-2
cdr3_aa: CASRTGIGELFF
cdr3_nt: TGTGCCAGCAGGACAGGGATTGGGGAGCTGTTTTTT

clone_size: -
v_call: TRBV13
d_call: -
j_call: TRBJ1-1
cdr3_aa: CASSLEAGPRNTEAFF
cdr3_nt: TGTGCCAGCAGCTTAGAGGCAGGGCCTCGGAACACTGAAGCTTTCTTT

clone_size: -
v_call: TRBV5-4
d_call: TRBD1
j_call: TRBJ2-2
cdr3_aa: CASSSTGTGNTGELFF
cdr3_nt: TGTGCCAGCAGCTCAACCGGGACAGGGAACACCGGGGAGCTGTTTTTT

clone_size: -
v_call: TRBV7-2
d_call: -
j_call: TRBJ1-5
cdr3_aa: CASSRDTNQPQHF
cdr3_nt: TGTGCCAGCAGCAGGGACACCAATCAGCCCCAGCATTTT

clone_size: -
v_call: TRBV15
d_call: TRBD1
j_call: TRBJ1-2
cdr3_aa: CATSRGQGAASNYGYTF
cdr3_nt: TGTGCCACCAGCAGAGGACAGGGGGCAGCCTCTAACTATGGCTACACCTTC

clone_size: few
v_call: TRBV4-2
d_call: TRBD1
j_call: TRBJ1-1
cdr3_aa: CASSQAWTGGTEAFF
cdr3_nt: TGTGCCAGCAGCCAAGCCTGGACAGGGGGCACTGAAGCTTTCTTT

clone_size: -
v_call: TRBV5-4
d_call: TRBD1
j_call: TRBJ1-2
cdr3_aa: CASSLGQGGGYTF
cdr3_nt: TGTGCCAGCAGCTTGGGACAGGGTGGAGGCTACACCTTC

clone_size: once
v_call: TRBV5-8
d_call: -
j_call: TRBJ1-4
cdr3_aa: CASSPEPTNEKLFF
cdr3_nt: TGTGCCAGCAGCCCGGAGCCAACTAATGAAAAACTGTTTTTT

clone_size: -
v_call: TRBV29-1
d_call: -
j_call: TRBJ2-3
cdr3_aa: CSVITPAVTQYF
cdr3_nt: TGCAGCGTTATAACCCCCGCAGTCACGCAGTATTTT

clone_size: -
v_call: TRBV5-1
d_call: -
j_call: TRBJ2-5
cdr3_aa: CASSFSGPQGRGETQYF
cdr3_nt: TGCGCCAGCAGCTTCAGCGGACCCCAGGGGAGGGGAGAGACCCAGTACTTC

clone_size: -
v_call: TRBV19
d_call: TRBD1
j_call: TRBJ2-1
cdr3_aa: CASSPREGAYNEQFF
cdr3_nt: TGTGCCAGTAGCCCCCGAGAGGGGGCGTACAATGAGCAGTTCTTC

clone_size: -
v_call: TRBV11-1
d_call: -
j_call: TRBJ1-1
cdr3_aa: CASSRIRNTEAFF
cdr3_nt: TGTGCCAGCAGCCGCATTAGGAACACTGAAGCTTTCTTT

clone_size: -
v_call: TRBV9
d_call: -
j_call: TRBJ1-2
cdr3_aa: CASRDTRGYTF
cdr3_nt: TGTGCCAGCAGGGACACGAGGGGCTACACCTTC

clone_size: medium-sized
v_call: TRBV1
d_call: -
j_call: TRBJ1-1
cdr3_aa: CTSSQDRMNTEAFF
cdr3_nt: TGCACCAGCAGCCAAGACAGGATGAACACTGAAGCTTTCTTT

clone_size: -
v_call: TRBV28
d_call: -
j_call: TRBJ1-5
cdr3_aa: CASSSRGPSNQPQHF
cdr3_nt: TGTGCCAGCAGCTCGCGGGGGCCTAGCAATCAGCCCCAGCATTTT

clone_size: -
v_call: TRBV6-4
d_call: TRBD1
j_call: TRBJ2-1
cdr3_aa: CASSEFYRGLSYNEQFF
cdr3_nt: TGTGCCAGCAGTGAATTTTACAGGGGGTTGTCCTACAATGAGCAGTTCTTC

clone_size: -
v_call: TRBV5-1
d_call: TRBD1
j_call: TRBJ1-1
cdr3_aa: CASSLRATGGVTEAFF
cdr3_nt: TGCGCCAGCAGCCTGAGGGCTACAGGGGGCGTCACTGAAGCTTTCTTT

clone_size: few
v_call: TRBV4-3
d_call: -
j_call: TRBJ1-2
cdr3_aa: CASSLAGGGNYGYTF
cdr3_nt: TGCGCCAGCAGCCTGGCCGGTGGGGGGAACTATGGCTACACCTTC

clone_size: -
v_call: TRBV11-2
d_call: TRBD2
j_call: TRBJ2-1
cdr3_aa: CASSHRGAGGQGEQFF
cdr3_nt: TGTGCCAGCAGCCATAGGGGGGCGGGGGGGCAAGGTGAGCAGTTCTTC

clone_size: -
v_call: TRBV28
d_call: TRBD1
j_call: TRBJ1-4
cdr3_aa: CASSLWGDSIQEKLFF
cdr3_nt: TGTGCCAGCAGTTTATGGGGGGACAGTATCCAGGAAAAACTGTTTTTT

clone_size: -
v_call: TRBV7-9
d_call: -
j_call: TRBJ1-1
cdr3_aa: CSSSLSQGNTEAFF
cdr3_nt: TGTTCCAGCAGCTTATCTCAGGGGAACACTGAAGCTTTCTTT

clone_size: -
v_call: TRBV19
d_call: -
j_call: TRBJ2-3
cdr3_aa: CASSIGAGGTDTQYF
cdr3_nt: TGTGCCAGTAGTATAGGTGCAGGGGGCACAGATACGCAGTATTTT

clone_size: -
v_call: TRBV6-4
d_call: TRBD2
j_call: TRBJ2-7
cdr3_aa: CASSDSSGGAAEQYF
cdr3_nt: TGTGCCAGCAGTGACTCTAGCGGGGGGGCGGCCGAGCAGTACTTC

clone_size: many
v_call: TRBV7-9
d_call: TRBD1
j_call: TRBJ1-6
cdr3_aa: CASSGDSLNSPLHF
cdr3_nt: TGTGCCAGCAGCGGGGACAGCCTCAATTCACCCCTCCACTTT

clone_size: -
v_call: TRBV18
d_call: -
j_call: TRBJ1-4
cdr3_aa: CASSPNQGFGEKLFF
cdr3_nt: TGTGCCAGCTCACCTAATCAGGGATTTGGTGAAAAACTGTTTTTT

clone_size: -
v_call: TRBV5-1
d_call: -
j_call: TRBJ2-5
cdr3_aa: CASSLMSRETQYF
cdr3_nt: TGCGCCAGCAGCTTAATGAGTCGAGAGACCCAGTACTTC

clone_size: -
v_call: TRBV29-1
d_call: -
j_call: TRBJ1-1
cdr3_aa: CSVDGASNGHTEAFF
cdr3_nt: TGCAGCGTTGATGGGGCATCAAACGGACACACTGAAGCTTTCTTT

clone_size: -
v_call: TRBV7-3
d_call: TRBD1
j_call: TRBJ1-2
cdr3_aa: CASSLTAGGLYYGYTF
cdr3_nt: TGTGCCAGCAGCTTAACGGCAGGGGGCCTCTACTATGGCTACACCTTC

clone_size: -
v_call: TRBV18
d_call: -
j_call: TRBJ1-2
cdr3_aa: CASSPETGGGYTF
cdr3_nt: TGTGCCAGCTCACCAGAGACAGGCGGAGGCTACACCTTC

clone_size: -
v_call: TRBV21-1
d_call: -
j_call: TRBJ2-7
cdr3_aa: CASSTQIDRVGSEQYF
cdr3_nt: TGTGCCAGCAGCACTCAAATAGACAGGGTAGGTAGCGAGCAGTACTTC

clone_size: -
v_call: TRBV9
d_call: TRBD1
j_call: TRBJ1-1
cdr3_aa: CASSAGGAQRDSPALF
cdr3_nt: TGTGCCAGCAGCGCCGGAGGAGCCCAAAGGGACAGTCCAGCTCTCTTT

clone_size: -
v_call: TRBV30
d_call: -
j_call: TRBJ1-2
cdr3_aa: CAWSMGAGVLGGYTF
cdr3_nt: TGTGCCTGGAGTATGGGGGCCGGGGTGTTGGGTGGCTACACCTTC

clone_size: -
v_call: TRBV7-9
d_call: -
j_call: TRBJ2-3
cdr3_aa: CASSLGGVSTDTQYF
cdr3_nt: TGTGCCAGCAGCTTAGGCGGGGTTTCCACAGATACGCAGTATTTT

clone_size: once
v_call: TRBV2
d_call: TRBD2
j_call: TRBJ2-2
cdr3_aa: CASIGDYYTGELFF
cdr3_nt: TGTGCCAGTATCGGGGACTACTACACCGGGGAGCTGTTTTTT

clone_size: -
v_call: TRBV30
d_call: TRBD1
j_call: TRBJ2-2
cdr3_aa: CAWGTGTGELFF
cdr3_nt: TGTGCCTGGGGGACAGGTACCGGGGAGCTGTTTTTT

clone_size: -
v_call: TRBV5-8
d_call: TRBD2
j_call: TRBJ2-3
cdr3_aa: CASSQAGGSSTDTQYF
cdr3_nt: TGTGCCAGCAGCCAAGCGGGGGGTTCTAGCACAGATACGCAGTATTTT

clone_size: -
v_call: TRBV14
d_call: -
j_call: TRBJ1-6
cdr3_aa: CASTGRDYSPLHF
cdr3_nt: TGTGCCAGCACCGGACGGGACTATTCACCCCTCCACTTT

clone_size: -
v_call: TRBV5-1
d_call: TRBD1
j_call: TRBJ1-1
cdr3_aa: CASRQGTVATEAFF
cdr3_nt: TGCGCCAGCAGACAAGGGACAGTGGCGACTGAAGCTTTCTTT

clone_size: few
v_call: TRBV5-1
d_call: -
j_call: TRBJ1-4
cdr3_aa: CASSMGGLNEKLFF
cdr3_nt: TGCGCCAGCAGTATGGGGGGTCTAAATGAAAAACTGTTTTTT

clone_size: -
v_call: TRBV19
d_call: TRBD2
j_call: TRBJ2-5
cdr3_aa: CASSPQAGGLRETQYF
cdr3_nt: TGTGCCAGTAGTCCCCAAGCGGGGGGGCTTCGGGAGACCCAGTACTTC

clone_size: -
v_call: TRBV19
d_call: TRBD1
j_call: TRBJ2-3
cdr3_aa: CASQGQGEDTQYF
cdr3_nt: TGTGCCAGCCAAGGACAGGGGGAAGATACGCAGTATTTT

clone_size: -
v_call: TRBV5-5
d_call: TRBD1
j_call: TRBJ2-7
cdr3_aa: CASSPGDRVGEQYF
cdr3_nt: TGTGCCAGCTCCCCTGGGGACAGGGTAGGCGAGCAGTACTTC

clone_size: -
v_call: TRBV6-5
d_call: -
j_call: TRBJ1-5
cdr3_aa: CASSAQGLSNQPQHF
cdr3_nt: TGTGCCAGCAGTGCACAGGGCCTTAGCAATCAGCCCCAGCATTTT

clone_size: -
v_call: TRBV7-2
d_call: TRBD2
j_call: TRBJ2-7
cdr3_aa: CASSPERGALYEQYF
cdr3_nt: TGTGCCAGCAGCCCGGAGCGGGGGGCGCTTTACGAGCAGTACTTC

clone_size: -
v_call: TRBV30
d_call: TRBD2
j_call: TRBJ2-5
cdr3_aa: CAWSVLGGVEETQYF
cdr3_nt: TGTGCCTGGAGTGTACTTGGGGGGGTCGAGGAGACCCAGTACTTC